This TCR beta chain was documented in a study of CD8 T cells in ankylosing spondylitis. This CDR3 is built from 14 residues. V lost 1 base, J lost 5 bases, and 2 bases stayed unmatched. Germline assignment: CDR1 DFQATT and CDR2 SNEGSKA (reference sequence). MiXCR, applied by TCRdb to the 5' RACE reads, yields one record per CDR3 protein. The data contain 210,000 or so distinct CDR3 sequences, about 26% of them seen just once; the ten biggest clones take up just over 6.5%. Sequencing used blood, either unsorted or a sorted T cell fraction (not recorded which). V and J are TRBV20-1 and TRBJ2-3; 11 bases line up with TRBD2. This sequence originates from a male donor with ankylosing spondylitis or in good health (not recorded which). CDR3 bases: TGCAGTGCTAGAGTAGCGGGAGGGGGAGATACGCAGTATTTT. The encoded protein is CSARVAGGGDTQYF.